These 3 T cell receptor beta chains originate from one sample sequenced in a study of OX40 agonist ivuxolimab in advanced cancers. The data were produced by immunoSEQ multiplex PCR, yet TCRdb's version contains in-frame clones alone and is incomplete. Of 75,000 to 95,000 clones listed, around 90% are singletons. Sample: CD4+ or CD8+ T cells sorted from blood, taken in a trial of the OX40 agonist ivuxolimab. The receptors derive from an adult with an advanced solid tumor such as melanoma, head and neck, liver or kidney cancer.

With regard to this clone: The junction and the germline gene differ at one end; a read error may be behind it. The rearrangement links TRBV28 to TRBJ2-7; 9 bases line up with TRBD2. CDR3 length: 14 amino acids. The germline gives CDR1 MDHEN, CDR2 SYDVKM. CDR3: CASSTGTSSCEQYF. As DNA, the CDR3 is TGTGCCAGCAGTACCGGGACTAGCTCCTGCGAGCAGTACTTC.

V usage is TRBV2 and J usage is TRBJ2-1; 9 bases are a match to TRBD2. The CDR3 sequence is 15 residues long. Trimming cost V 7 bases and J 10 bases; bases outside gene matches: 14. Germline V gives CDR1 SNHLY, CDR2 FYNNEI. The CDR3 loop is CASKPSGTSTYEQFF. The DNA for the CDR3 is TGTGCCAGCAAACCTTCCGGGACTAGCACATACGAGCAGTTCTTC.

The CDR3 DNA follows: TGTGCCAGCAGACAGGGGGGGAATTCCTACAATGAGCAGTTCTTC. Its translation: CASRQGGNSYNEQFF. The chain employs TRBV7-2 and TRBJ2-1; possibly TRBD1 for D (8 bases). The V end lost 6 bases, the J end lost 1 base, and 13 bases lay between the germline ends. Germline V gives CDR1 SGHTA, CDR2 FQGNSA. The CDR3 sequence is 15 residues long.